The source of this TCR beta chain is a study of blood T cell repertoires in COVID-19. V lost 4 bases to trimming and J lost 8 bases; unmatched junction nucleotides: 10. CDR3 size: 17 residues. Germline V gene sequence: CDR1 SGDLS, CDR2 YYNGEE. Recruitment covered about 25 US areas and drew participants whose ages spanned about 18 to 95 years. Clinical history as reported by participants underpinned cohort assignment. Contact with a PCR-confirmed or clinician-diagnosed COVID-19 case occurred within 2 weeks of entry. Per the study methods: Cell counts per sample came from amplifying reference gene primers. The repertoire was sequenced with immunoSEQ multiplex PCR; TCRdb's copy has only in-frame clones and lacks some. V and J calls and clone size are given by that table; D and trimming were obtained from the DNA. The data show 200,000 to 300,000 clones, approximately 83% seen once.

This clonotype was sampled from a woman between 35 and 50 years old who had been exposed to COVID-19. The sequencing input was PBMCs or T cells enriched from blood (not recorded which). The J gene is TRBJ2-1, the V gene TRBV9; 15 nucleotides match TRBD2. CDR3 sequence (DNA): TGTGCCAGCAGCATGGGACTAGCGGGGGGTCCCCTCCATGAGCAGTTCTTC. Amino acids: CASSMGLAGGPLHEQFF.